The 8 T cell receptor beta chains listed next were all sequenced from one sample in a study of blood T cell repertoires in COVID-19. TCRdb's copy holds only in-frame clones and misses some; the assay was immunoSEQ multiplex PCR. Of under 300,000 clones listed, roughly 90% were seen once; the top ten hold about 6%. The sequenced sample was PBMCs or T cells enriched from blood (not recorded which). These receptors were obtained from a woman aged 30 to 39 with acute COVID-19.

The gene calls are TRBV24-1 and TRBJ1-2, with 7 nucleotides matching TRBD1. With 2 bases clipped from V and 6 bases from J, the junction kept 8 bases outside the gene matches. Germline CDR1 reads KGHDR; CDR2 reads SFDVKD. This CDR3 has 15 amino acids. CDR3 loop: CATSDSGGISHGYTF. The CDR3 DNA reads as TGTGCCACCAGTGATTCAGGGGGAATTTCGCATGGCTACACCTTC.

The chain has TRBV10-3 and TRBJ2-7; unclear D gene. V was shortened by 0 bases and J by 3 bases, with 3 bases between the two germline ends. From germline, CDR1 is ENHRY and CDR2 SYGVKD. This CDR3 contains 12 residues. This CDR3 reads CAISESSYEQYF. CDR3 coding DNA: TGTGCCATCAGTGAGTCGAGCTACGAGCAGTACTTC.

Concerning this clone: The junction departs from germline at one end; a sequencing error may be responsible. The chain combines TRBV18 with TRBJ2-7; TRBD1 matches 7 bases. The germline gives CDR1 KGHSH, CDR2 LQKENI. This CDR3 is built from 14 residues. CDR3 DNA: TGTGCCAGCTCACCAAATACGGCAGGGGGAAAGGTGGGCTTC. Its translation is CASSPNTAGGKVGF.

The chain carries TRBV25-1 and TRBJ2-3, with no clear D. V was trimmed by 6 bases and J by 2 bases, leaving 6 bases between them. CDR1 is MGHDK and CDR2 is SYGVNS in the germline V gene. The CDR3 contains 12 residues. For the CDR3, the DNA is TGTGCCAGCAGCGGAGCCACAGATACGCAGTATTTT. Translated, it gives CASSGATDTQYF.

Note on this clone: The junction shows a germline mismatch at one end, possibly a read error. The V gene is TRBV28, the J gene TRBJ2-1, with a tentative D call TRBD2 (6 bases). This CDR3 contains 10 residues. CDR1 is MDHEN, CDR2 SYDVKM, per germline. CDR3 bases: TGTGCCAGCAAAGGGACTCGGTCGCTCTTC. Translating it yields CASKGTRSLF.

The chain has TRBV30 and TRBJ2-7, with 7 bases matching TRBD1. The CDR3 is 13 amino acids. The J segment lost 1 base and the V segment lost 3 bases, leaving 3 bases of the junction unmatched. Germline V CDR1 and CDR2: GTSNPN, SVGIG (reference sequence). CDR3 region: CAWSRDRSYEQYF. The CDR3, as DNA: TGTGCCTGGAGCCGGGACAGATCCTACGAGCAGTACTTC.

The V gene is TRBV29-1, the J gene TRBJ2-7, with 9 nucleotides matching TRBD1. Per germline, CDR1 SQVTM and CDR2 ANQGSEA. The CDR3 runs 15 residues. Trimming removed 2 bases from V and 6 bases from J; junction bases left unmatched: 11. CDR3 nucleotides: TGCAGCGTTGAATCCCAGGGACAGGGTGTTGGCGAGCAGTACTTC. Protein sequence: CSVESQGQGVGEQYF.

V gene TRBV11-2 combines with J gene TRBJ2-1; no clear D. Looked up from germline, CDR1 is SGHAT and CDR2 is FQNNGV. The CDR3 has 14 amino acids. Deletions cut 8 bases from V and 5 bases from J, with 16 bases between. Here the CDR3 DNA reads TGTGCCAGCCATGATATTGTATCGGACAATGAGCAGTTCTTC. It codes for CASHDIVSDNEQFF.